This is a list of T cell receptor beta chains from one sample in a study of molecular identifiers for immune sequencing clone quantification. TCRdb re-called the PCR reads with MiXCR, one entry per CDR3 protein. The sample includes about 640,000 distinct CDR3 sequences, 15% to 20% seen only once; the top ten take roughly 0.9%. The specimen was naive CD8+ T cells from blood, with Jurkat cell RNA spiked in. Receptors were obtained from a human donor in good health. Some libraries in this study had Jurkat cell RNA spiked in. Both conserved end residues are part of each CDR3. Each record gives: V gene, D gene, J gene, clone size, CDR3 protein, CDR3 DNA. A D gene is named only where the DNA matches it firmly. Some rows mark clone size as missing; the rest say once, few, many or name a class of expanded clone.

>TRBV5-1|-|TRBJ2-7|-
CASSLEGFGLDEQYF
TGCGCCAGCAGCTTGGAGGGATTCGGTTTGGACGAGCAGTACTTC
>TRBV12-3/TRBV12-4|-|TRBJ1-5|many
CASSSGGPYQPQHF
TGTGCCAGCAGTTCGGGCGGCCCCTATCAGCCCCAGCATTTT
>TRBV15|-|TRBJ1-4|many
CATSRLQGPSNEKLFF
TGTGCCACCAGCAGACTACAGGGACCGTCTAATGAAAAACTGTTTTTT
>TRBV4-3|TRBD2|TRBJ2-5|few
CASSQDGLLAGGPETQYF
TGCGCCAGCAGCCAAGATGGTCTGCTAGCGGGGGGGCCCGAGACCCAGTACTTC
>TRBV3-1|-|TRBJ2-7|few
CASSQERRGEQYF
TGTGCCAGCAGCCAAGAGCGACGGGGCGAGCAGTACTTC
>TRBV6-5|TRBD1|TRBJ2-1|few
CASSYGTGEYNEQFF
TGTGCCAGCAGTTACGGGACAGGGGAGTACAATGAGCAGTTCTTC
>TRBV4-3|-|TRBJ2-1|-
CASSQVRGVASQFF
TGCGCCAGCAGCCAAGTCCGAGGGGTAGCTTCTCAGTTCTTC
>TRBV7-9|-|TRBJ1-1|few
CASSRSGLVTEAFF
TGTGCCAGCAGCCGGTCGGGGCTGGTCACTGAAGCTTTCTTT
>TRBV4-1|-|TRBJ2-6|many
CASRLEDSGANVLTF
TGCGCCAGCAGACTCGAGGACTCTGGGGCCAACGTCCTGACTTTC
>TRBV7-3|-|TRBJ2-3|many
CASSLSPTADTQYF
TGTGCCAGCAGCCTGAGTCCTACCGCAGATACGCAGTATTTT
>TRBV10-3|-|TRBJ2-5|many
CATAGGDRAKETQYF
TGTGCCACTGCGGGGGGGGACAGGGCAAAGGAGACCCAGTACTTC
>TRBV29-1|TRBD2|TRBJ2-1|-
CSVESQREWSYNEQFF
TGCAGCGTTGAATCCCAGCGGGAGTGGTCCTACAATGAGCAGTTCTTC
>TRBV7-6|-|TRBJ1-3|-
CASSPGRGRSTIYF
TGTGCCAGCAGCCCCGGGAGGGGCCGAAGCACCATATATTTT
>TRBV24-1|-|TRBJ2-3|few
CATSERTPGQEHRSTDTQYF
TGTGCCACCAGTGAGCGGACCCCGGGACAAGAGCATAGGAGCACAGATACGCAGTATTTT
>TRBV28|-|TRBJ2-7|many
CASSPGAGREQYF
TGTGCCAGCAGTCCCGGGGCAGGGCGCGAGCAGTACTTC
>TRBV9|TRBD1|TRBJ2-7|few
CASSVVTGGEQYF
TGTGCCAGCAGCGTAGTGACAGGGGGCGAGCAGTACTTC
>TRBV12-5|-|TRBJ1-1|many
CASGPSNTEAFF
TGTGCTAGTGGTCCCTCCAACACTGAAGCTTTCTTT
>TRBV20-1|TRBD1|TRBJ1-1|many
CSARETYRGGWTEAFF
TGCAGTGCTAGAGAGACCTACAGGGGCGGATGGACTGAAGCTTTCTTT
>TRBV4-3|-|TRBJ1-2|few
CASSQDEGGAFGYTF
TGCGCCAGCAGCCAAGATGAGGGGGGCGCTTTTGGCTACACCTTC
>TRBV6-5|-|TRBJ1-2|few
CASRGRRGGYTF
TGTGCCAGCAGGGGTAGACGGGGAGGCTACACCTTC